The T cell receptor (beta chain) described here comes from a study of T cells in women clearing cervical HPV infection listed by TCRdb under 2018. Broadly, across the study: The cases were some 26 women with histologically confirmed HPV16-related CIN3 or worse, and 2 of those women had invasive cancers. The parent cohort enrolled 10,049 women aged 18 or older in Guanacaste, Costa Rica, in about 1992 to 1995 and followed the women for six to eight years. A median age of approximately 32 years was observed in cases versus 38 in controls, and no significant differences in baseline characteristics were found. Because only a few women had HLA typing data, the possibility that HLA type acted as a confounder could not be ruled out. The controls were 25 or so women whose single incident HPV16 infection cleared within 12 months with no development of precancer or cancer. For cases, a median interval of approximately 150 days, with an interquartile range of roughly 85 to 220 days, was observed between lesion detection and blood sampling. Five blinded duplicates per group were added as quality controls, so that approximately 60 samples were obtained: approximately 50 participants and 10 replicates. The exploratory proof-of-principle case-control study was nested within the Guanacaste HPV Natural History Study in Costa Rica and compared TCR repertoires across cervical HPV16 outcomes. Cases were matched to controls by age within five years and by the year the sample was collected. Blood from cases was drawn at the visit where the lesion was first identified, while blood from controls was drawn once the infection was no longer detected. What the research found in general, with its limitations: Because T-cell numbers per sample were unknown, differences in richness could reflect varying T-cell content rather than repertoire biology. The cross-sectional design could not show whether associations preceded infection or resulted from it; effector/memory subsets and HPV-specific T cells were not isolated. CIN3+ cases had significantly higher TCR repertoire richness than controls across sequencing depths, but evenness did not differ between the groups. Lower TRBV6-7 relative abundance was observed in cases than in controls (roughly 0.12% versus 0.15%; Bonferroni P = 0.0008). Cases were distinguished from controls with an estimated AUC of approximately 0.8 by random forest classifiers combining richness and V gene abundances.

TCR beta CDR3 regions were amplified by multiplex PCR from an average of about 1,100 ng genomic DNA per sample using the immunoSEQ assay. The assay corrected primer bias using a complete synthetic TCR repertoire to establish an amplification baseline. The amplicons were sequenced using the Illumina platform. Per the original workflow: Error correction of the sequences involved clustering with frequency ratios plus a modified nearest-neighbor algorithm, after which the sequences were analyzed in the immunoSEQ Analyzer using IMGT gene definitions. At each rarefaction depth, TCR richness and evenness were averaged across 20 rarefaction repeats, and samples with fewer sequences than that depth were excluded. Wilcoxon rank sum tests with FDR correction were used to compare relative abundances of V, D and J genes between the groups. For the blinded duplicates, the intraclass correlation was 90% to 97% for TCR richness and averaged 76.4% across about 67 gene segments. TCRdb's version of the immuneACCESS table is confined to in-frame rearrangements and falls short of the full clone set. An unresolved V gene accounts for under half of the shortfall where checked; the remainder is of unknown origin. V, J and clone size are those of that table, while D and trimming were read from the DNA. The table of this sample itemizes under 20,000 clones. The top ten clonotypes cover under 3.5% of the sample.

Every participant had a single incident cervical HPV16 infection, and women with prevalent HPV16 infections were excluded. Cervical HPV DNA was detected with MY09/MY11 PCR, and genotyping was done by dot-blot hybridization. Roughly 15 mL of heparinized blood was centrifuged, after which the buffy coat was aliquoted, frozen at -30 degrees C, and then stored at -80 degrees C. QIAGEN kits were used to extract genomic DNA from the buffy coat specimens. Looking up the germline V gene (reference sequence) yields CDR1 LNHDA and CDR2 SQIVND. Including cysteine and phenylalanine, the CDR3 has 14 amino acids. Sequencing covers 33 bases of the CDR3, shown here with the frame starting at base 1. V has 5 bases trimmed and J has 6 bases trimmed; junction bases matching no gene number 7. Comments on this clone: There is no known antigen for this receptor. The CDR3 end is not reached by the read, which stops 3 residues before it; the germline J gene fills it in.

Rearrangement joined TRBV19 to TRBJ1-5; TRBD1 lines up with 7 middle nucleotides. Sequenced: blood buffy coat. The clonotype comes from a woman aged 18-70 years with a cervical HPV16 infection that either progressed to CIN3+ or cleared (not recorded which). The CDR3 protein is CASSYRGIGQPQHF. CDR3 DNA (partial): TGTGCCAGTAGTTACAGGGGAATAGGTCAGCCC.